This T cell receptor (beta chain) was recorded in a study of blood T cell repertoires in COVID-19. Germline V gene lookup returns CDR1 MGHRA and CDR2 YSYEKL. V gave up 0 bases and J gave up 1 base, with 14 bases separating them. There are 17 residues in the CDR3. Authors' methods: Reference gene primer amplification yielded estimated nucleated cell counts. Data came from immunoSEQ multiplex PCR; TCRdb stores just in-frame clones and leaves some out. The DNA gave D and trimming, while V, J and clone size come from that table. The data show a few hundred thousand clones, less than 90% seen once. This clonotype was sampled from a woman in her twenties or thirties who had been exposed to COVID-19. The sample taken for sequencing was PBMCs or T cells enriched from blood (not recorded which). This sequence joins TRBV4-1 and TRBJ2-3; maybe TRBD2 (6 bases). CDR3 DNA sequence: TGCGCCAGCAGCCAAGATCGGAGGGTTCGGGGCACAGATACGCAGTATTTT. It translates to CASSQDRRVRGTDTQYF.